The clone carrying this T cell receptor beta chain was seen repeatedly, ten times or more. What it binds is not known. The data originate from a study of T cell repertoires in cytomegalovirus infection. Study context: The public TCR beta signatures pointed to both CMV infection and matching HLA type. The study, taken as a whole, reports: Identification of carriers of CMV plus the relevant HLA was performed using cumulative public TCR beta family frequency. In two of eight donors, the top clonotype was HLA-C-restricted CMV-specific.

Trimming took 2 bases from V and 3 from J, leaving 10 bases between them. Per germline, CDR1 SNHLY and CDR2 FYNNEI. The CDR3 extends over 14 amino acids. Each CDR3 protein gets one entry after TCRdb re-called the reads with MiXCR. Of 400,000 to 550,000 distinct CDR3 sequences listed, about 11% were seen once; the top ten hold about 9.4%. The clonotype originates from a human donor in good health (CMV status not recorded). Some clones in this sample may be carry-over from other donors' samples. The rearrangement joins TRBV2 to TRBJ2-5; D possibly matches TRBD1 or TRBD2 (5 bases each). The sequenced sample consisted of PBMCs. The CDR3 spells CASSESEGKETQYF. The CDR3 DNA reads TGTGCCAGCAGTGAATCTGAGGGGAAAGAGACCCAGTACTTC.